This is a list of T cell receptor beta chains from one sample in a study of human T cells and chemical hapten exposure. TCRdb reprocessed the RACE reads via MiXCR and lists one record per CDR3 protein. The sample carries about 170,000 distinct CDR3 sequences, approximately 30% recorded once. The sample consisted of whole blood, taken in connection with sensitization to the hapten diphenylcyclopropenone (DPC). All receptors derive from a woman between 18 and 29 years old with alopecia areata. Some clones in this sample may be carry-over from other donors' samples. Each CDR3 is given with its conserved first and last residue. A D gene is named only where the DNA matches it firmly. Only part of the rows carry a size: once, few, many, or a class if the clone is expanded.

D,V,size,J,DNA,CDR3
TRBD2,TRBV6-6,NA,TRBJ2-1,TGTGCCAGCAGTTACTCGAGGTTAGCGGGGGGCCTCCTCAGCAATGAGCAGTTCTTC,CASSYSRLAGGLLSNEQFF
NA,TRBV29-1,NA,TRBJ1-1,TGCAGCGGTTACAGGAGACTGAACACTGAAGCTTTCTTT,CSGYRRLNTEAFF
NA,TRBV6-2/TRBV6-3,NA,TRBJ2-4,TGTGCCAGCACCAACAGTGGGGCGGCCCTAGACATTCAGTACTTC,CASTNSGAALDIQYF
NA,TRBV12-3/TRBV12-4,few,TRBJ2-3,TGTGCCAGCAGTTTTTTCATCGGAGCCACAGATACGCAGTATTTT,CASSFFIGATDTQYF
NA,TRBV7-9,few,TRBJ1-1,TGTGCCAGCAGCCAGAGGTGGGGGGTGAACACTGAAGCTTTCTTT,CASSQRWGVNTEAFF
TRBD2,TRBV6-2/TRBV6-3,few,TRBJ2-7,TGTGCCAGCAGACCCGGACTAGCGGTCTCCTACGAGCAGTACTTC,CASRPGLAVSYEQYF
NA,TRBV2,few,TRBJ1-2,TGTGCCAGCAATCGAGGGGAGAGGGATGGCTACACCTTC,CASNRGERDGYTF
NA,TRBV28,NA,TRBJ1-2,TGTGCCAGCAGTGGGGGGGGGGCTGGAAACTATGGCTACACCTTC,CASSGGGAGNYGYTF
NA,TRBV10-3,few,TRBJ2-7,TGTGCCATCAGTTTAAGGGATGACTACGAGCAGTACTTC,CAISLRDDYEQYF
NA,TRBV7-2,NA,TRBJ1-5,TGTGCCAGCTCGCGGGACACCATCCTTAGTCAGCCCCAGCATTTT,CASSRDTILSQPQHF
NA,TRBV4-3,NA,TRBJ2-2,TGCGCCAGCAGCCAAGATGGCCAGACGTCGGGGGAGCTGTTTTTT,CASSQDGQTSGELFF
TRBD1,TRBV3-1,few,TRBJ2-6,TGTGCCAGCGGGTCGTCCAGACAGGGCCCCACTGGGGCCAACGTCCTGACTTTC,CASGSSRQGPTGANVLTF
NA,TRBV4-1,NA,TRBJ2-6,TGCGCCAGCAGCCAAGAGGGGTTCGGGGCCAACGTCCTGACTTTC,CASSQEGFGANVLTF
TRBD2,TRBV5-1,few,TRBJ2-3,TGCGCCAGCAGAGAATTGGGACTAGGGTCCACAGATACGCAGTATTTT,CASRELGLGSTDTQYF
NA,TRBV12-3/TRBV12-4,NA,TRBJ1-6,TGTGCCAGCAGTTTCACTGGTTCCTATAATTCACCCCTCCACTTT,CASSFTGSYNSPLHF
NA,TRBV7-2,NA,TRBJ2-1,TGTGCCAGCAGCCACACACAGGCGGGTGAGCAGTTCTTC,CASSHTQAGEQFF
TRBD1,TRBV4-1,NA,TRBJ1-5,TGCGCCAGCAGCCCAGAAGGGGGCTGGGAGGGTGGCAATCAGCCCCAGCATTTT,CASSPEGGWEGGNQPQHF
NA,TRBV9,few,TRBJ2-1,TGTGCCAGCAGCGGTTCCCGGCAGTTCTTC,CASSGSRQFF
NA,TRBV21-1,few,TRBJ2-1,TGTGCCAGCAGCAAAGCGGGAGAGGGCTACAATGAGCAGTTCTTC,CASSKAGEGYNEQFF
NA,TRBV29-1,few,TRBJ2-7,TGCAGCGTTGACGAACAGGTGCCACCCTACGAGCAGTACTTC,CSVDEQVPPYEQYF
TRBD1,TRBV29-1,few,TRBJ2-3,TGCAGCGCCCGGGCGGACAGGGCCACAGATACGCAGTATTTT,CSARADRATDTQYF
TRBD2,TRBV29-1,NA,TRBJ2-2,TGCAGCGTACGACTAGCGGTCAGGGGAGGGGAGCTGTTTTTT,CSVRLAVRGGELFF
NA,TRBV20-1,many,TRBJ2-3,TGCAGTGCTAGGTACTTCCGCTCTAGCACAGATACGCAGTATTTT,CSARYFRSSTDTQYF
TRBD1,TRBV20-1,NA,TRBJ1-5,TGCAGTGCCCCCGGGACAGTGAGCAATCAGCCCCAGCATTTT,CSAPGTVSNQPQHF
NA,TRBV5-1,few,TRBJ2-2,TGCGCCAGCAGCTTGAAAATTAGCGGATTCGCGAACACCGGGGAGCTGTTTTTT,CASSLKISGFANTGELFF
NA,TRBV19,NA,TRBJ2-1,TGTGCCAGTACCCTTAAGGGTGAGCAGTTCTTC,CASTLKGEQFF
TRBD1,TRBV20-1,few,TRBJ1-5,TGCAGTGCTAGGGCCCAGGGGGTTCAGCCCCAGCATTTT,CSARAQGVQPQHF
NA,TRBV7-8,NA,TRBJ2-4,TGTGCCAGCAGCTTAGGGCCGGGGCAGGAGCCCCTAGCCAAAAACATTCAGTACTTC,CASSLGPGQEPLAKNIQYF
NA,TRBV4-1,few,TRBJ1-4,TGCGCCAGCAGCCACCTCCCGAACGAAAAACTGTTTTTT,CASSHLPNEKLFF
TRBD1,TRBV20-1,NA,TRBJ2-5,TGCAGTGCTGGACATACAGGGGGCAAGGAGACCCAGTACTTC,CSAGHTGGKETQYF
NA,TRBV20-1,NA,TRBJ2-7,TGCAGTGCTAGGGAATGGCACGAGCAGTACTTC,CSAREWHEQYF
NA,TRBV7-2,few,TRBJ2-6,TGTGCCAGCAGCTTATTCCCAGTATTATCTGGGGCCAACGTCCTGACTTTC,CASSLFPVLSGANVLTF
NA,TRBV24-1,few,TRBJ2-3,TGTGCCACCAGTGATCGGGCTGATACGCAGTATTTT,CATSDRADTQYF
NA,TRBV7-9,NA,TRBJ2-2,TGTGCCAGCAACCGGGACCAAGTAACCGGGGAGCTGTTTTTT,CASNRDQVTGELFF
NA,TRBV4-1,few,TRBJ2-3,TGCGCCAGCAGCAGTGCGGGGGCAGCAGATACGCAGTATTTT,CASSSAGAADTQYF
NA,TRBV19,NA,TRBJ2-2,TGTGCGGGGCGGACGAACACCGGGGAGCTGTTTTTT,CAGRTNTGELFF
TRBD2,TRBV5-1,NA,TRBJ2-1,TGCGCCAGCAGCTGGACTAGCGGGAGCAATGAGCAGTTCTTC,CASSWTSGSNEQFF
NA,TRBV6-1,few,TRBJ2-2,TGTGCCAGCAGTGTGGTCAGCAACACCGGGGAGCTGTTTTTT,CASSVVSNTGELFF
TRBD2,TRBV27,many,TRBJ2-1,TGTGCCAGCAGAGCTAGCGGTTTACGCTATGAGCAGTTCTTC,CASRASGLRYEQFF
TRBD2,TRBV4-2,few,TRBJ2-7,TGTGCCAGCAGCCAAGTCTCGGGACTAGAATTTATCGAGCAGTACTTC,CASSQVSGLEFIEQYF
TRBD1,TRBV9,NA,TRBJ1-2,TGTGCCAGCAGCGGGGACAGGGGGCATGGCTATGGCTACACCTTC,CASSGDRGHGYGYTF
TRBD1,TRBV29-1,NA,TRBJ2-7,TGCAGCGCTCGGACAGGCGAAACCTACGAGCAGTACTTC,CSARTGETYEQYF
NA,TRBV29-1,many,TRBJ2-2,TGCAGCGTTGACCTCCCCTCCAGGAGGGAGCTGTTTTTT,CSVDLPSRRELFF
NA,TRBV29-1,many,TRBJ1-1,TGCAGCGTTGGTCAGGGGAACACTGAAGCTTTCTTT,CSVGQGNTEAFF
TRBD1,TRBV2,NA,TRBJ1-5,TGTGCCAGCAGTCAACGACAGGGACCGACCTGGCTTCAGCCCCAGCATTTT,CASSQRQGPTWLQPQHF